This record looks at one T cell receptor (beta chain) sequence and its context. It lacks a known antigen. Within one base of it there is no much larger clone, and no base qualities were kept. The germline V gene provides CDR1 LGHNA and CDR2 YNFKEQ. The junction shows trimming of 0 bases on V and 7 bases on J, plus 12 bases between the germline ends. Inclusive of the bounding cysteine and phenylalanine, the CDR3 is 14 residues long. Only the CDR3 part of the read is kept: 42 bases, read in frame from the first base. The library was generated by the immunoSEQ multiplex PCR assay. For the multiplex PCR, a mixture combining 60 forward primers for TCR Vbeta segments and 13 reverse primers for TCR Jbeta segments was used. The CDR3 region of rearranged TCR beta genes was amplified from genomic DNA with a multiplex PCR assay. The amplified TCR beta libraries were sequenced on the Illumina HiSeq System as 87-base-pair reads. On the study's bioinformatics: A later analysis counted approximately 76 million unique TCR beta chains across the 700 or so repertoires, and around 12 million of these chains were shared by at least two donors. A nearest-neighbor algorithm error-corrected the raw reads and collapsed the reads into unique sequences, merging closely related sequences to remove PCR and sequencing errors. V, D and J gene segments were assigned by aligning CDR3 sequences to IMGT reference sequences. Each retained sequence needed at least a six-nucleotide match to both a V gene segment and a J gene segment. A rearrangement counted as productive if the CDR3 had no stop codons and remained in frame with V and J, and every other rearrangement counted as non-productive. Following IMGT convention, CDR3 was defined as the stretch from the second conserved V-encoded cysteine to the conserved J-encoded phenylalanine. The earlier analysis of some 580 of the donors excluded any sequence lacking an unambiguous match to a single V gene segment. An earlier analysis of some 500 of the donors classified V segments as functional when productive rearrangements were above 56.7% and as segregating when the standard deviation between donors was above 5%. To diagnose cytomegalovirus status from the catalog of TCR beta chain sequences, a statistical classification framework was built. A later analysis assigned V and J genes by comparing TCR nucleotide sequences with IMGT/GENE-DB human TR gene sequences. The TCRdist pipeline was used in a later analysis to assign CDR3 sequences and most-parsimonious VDJ recombination scenarios. In a later analysis, every TCR beta chain was defined by the combination of its CDR3 amino acid sequence and its V-gene family, and reads without a unique V-gene family were dropped. In a later analysis, 450 to 600 highly shared, low-generation-probability nucleotide sequences were removed to address suspected cross-contamination and a sequencing artifact. For each public chain, a later analysis derived a clonal expansion index from normalized ranks of inferred template counts within each repertoire. In a later analysis, generation probabilities were computed with a VDJ recombination model fitted to out-of-frame rearrangements, and the resulting probabilities were checked against IGoR. Hypergeometric tests were used in a later analysis to score TCR-TCR, TCR-HLA and TCR-CMV co-occurrence, with a repertoire-size bias correction applied to the TCR pairs. In a later analysis, false discovery rates were estimated by permuting HLA or CMV assignments 20 times. A later analysis grouped co-occurring TCRs with DBSCAN, adding TCRdist sequence similarity when clustering within HLA-allele-positive subsets. Repertoires with fewer than 30,000 or more than 120,000 public chains were left out of co-occurrence clustering, as were five repertoires with anomalous nucleotide sharing. TCRdb's version of the immuneACCESS table is confined to in-frame rearrangements and falls short of the full clone set. An unresolved V gene accounts for under half of the shortfall where checked; the remainder is of unknown origin. The V and J calls and clone size are taken from that table; D and trimming were inferred from the DNA. Within this sample are about 140,000 clones, with 70% to 85% of them counted one time only. Clones ranked in the top ten supply around 2% of the sample.

The record originates from a study of cytomegalovirus exposure and HLA in healthy donors (dated by TCRdb to the late 2010s). Broadly, across the study: An earlier analysis of more than 550 of the donors reported approximately 300 Gb of sequence data and about 120 million unique TCR beta sequences obtained from about 179 million T cells. The study was designed to test whether signatures of past pathogen exposure could be identified by cataloging public T cell receptors. To predict cytomegalovirus infection status, the study brought together high-throughput TCR immunosequencing, statistical association of individual TCRs with disease status, and machine learning. The number of typed donors differed by locus: about 620-640 for A, B, C, DRB1 and DQB1; 500 to 550 for DQA1; approximately 610 for DPA1; and some 430 for DPB1. A later analysis re-examined previously published TCR beta repertoires from 500 to 700 donors and added high-resolution HLA genotyping to investigate patterns of TCR occurrence. Class I and class II HLA loci were covered by the typing at four-digit resolution. An early release covering about 600 HLA-typed donors comprised approximately 290 gigabases of sequencing data and around 86 million unique TCR sequences. Using immunosequencing, the study profiled T cell repertoires from some 670 subjects and related those repertoires to cytomegalovirus serostatus. Rather than using new phenotypic data, the later analysis identified candidate immune exposures from TCR beta sequences and from how often those sequences occurred across donors. An earlier analysis of 587 of the donors applied high-throughput TCR beta sequencing to assess whether each TCR beta V gene segment acted as functional or pseudogenic. A later genetic analysis took genome-wide SNP genotypes for about 55% of the roughly 700 donors and used that subset as a discovery cohort. Of the 350 to 450 genotyped donors, 81% fell in the genetic ancestry cluster associated with self-reported Caucasian donors. Several DR-DQ haplotypes were handled as single units for association and clustering because linkage in the cohort was strong. Besides the first cohort of roughly 700 subjects, a separate validation cohort made up of 120 or so different subjects was used. Among roughly 400 genotyped donors of the cohort, an average of about 240,000 unique TCR beta nucleotide sequences were sequenced per donor, roughly a sixth of them non-productive. Alongside the repertoire data, information on donor age, sex, ethnicity and CMV serostatus was compiled. All discovery cohort repertoires had been generated using a single sequencing platform.

In total, roughly 670 healthy bone marrow donors made up the cohort. At the time of sampling, all cohort members were nominally healthy, though unrecorded immune exposures were likely present. The donor was CMV seronegative and was included in the group of a few hundred seronegative cohort members. A peripheral blood sample was provided by each donor, and peripheral blood mononuclear cells were used for TCR beta sequencing. The Qiagen DNeasy Blood Extraction Kit was used to extract genomic DNA from the blood cell samples. Study-wide conclusions, independent of this receptor: A further reported finding was that TCR beta sequences accurately predicted the HLA-A and HLA-B alleles for most subjects in the first cohort. CMV serostatus was the only immune exposure information available for the cohort. According to the authors, the approach could potentially be generalized to other disease states and immunological phenotypes. The 87-base-pair reads could not distinguish some IMGT-functional V segments, including TRBV6-2 and TRBV6-3, so those segments were excluded. A later genetic analysis reported fewer N-insertions in productive TCRs among donors in an Asian-associated ancestry cluster than the approximately 670-donor mean. In a later analysis, most CMV-associated TCR beta chains were found to appear HLA-restricted, with HLA associations seemingly driven largely by CMV exposure. V-gene and J-gene trimming of TCR beta chains was associated with a missense DCLRE1C variant in a later genetic analysis, and the association was replicated in an independent cohort. In an earlier analysis of 450 to 750 of the donors, most TCR beta V segments appeared in productive rearrangements about 90% or about 30% of the time, broadly matching IMGT annotations. Linkage disequilibrium might explain the correlated functional status among segregating V segments, but an unknown experimental factor could not be ruled out. A cluster of highly shared sequence variants was judged likely to represent a technical artifact of the sequencing pipeline. A later analysis associated 16,951 TCR beta sequences with specific HLA alleles at a false discovery rate of 0.05. HLA typing was unavailable for some donors at each locus, so association tests used only the typed subset. Most TCR sequences were observed very rarely across donors, whereas some public TCRs were present in many individuals. The classifier was reported to diagnose cytomegalovirus status with high specificity and sensitivity in both the original cohort and the validation cohort. According to a later analysis, parvovirus B19, influenza, CMV and Epstein-Barr virus appeared linked to several top co-occurrence clusters. When HLA alleles, especially DR and DQ, strongly co-occurred, attributing TCR associations to individual alleles was difficult. Because counts were too low, approximately 18 rarely observed V segments, including chromosome 9 orphons, were excluded from the earlier analysis of some 540 of the donors. Compared with equally common non-associated chains, HLA-associated TCR beta chains in a later analysis were more clonally expanded and had lower generation probabilities. This cohort had only TCR beta chains sequenced, and the lack of alpha or paired-chain data limited which features could be detected. A few of the identified cytomegalovirus-associated TCR beta chains were confirmed in vitro to be specific for cytomegalovirus antigens. The study listed 150 to 200 TCR beta chains as associated with cytomegalovirus. A later analysis found that TCR association rates varied across HLA loci, with DRB1 alleles showing the most associated TCRs and HLA-C alleles the fewest. Sequencing depth was assumed to be roughly uniform across donors in the presence/absence analyses, though that assumption may not hold.

Sequenced material: PBMCs. Recombination joined TRBV4-2 with TRBJ1-2; tentative D gene TRBD1, with 6 bases matching. This clonotype originated in a woman aged 40 to 49 in good health and CMV-seronegative. The CDR3 sequence is CASSQEIQGVGYTF. The bases are TGTGCCAGCAGCCAAGAAATACAGGGAGTTGGCTACACCTTC.